What follows are 27 T cell receptor beta chains derived from one specimen sequenced in a study of T cells in Graves' hyperthyroidism and ophthalmopathy. Template material for amplifying TCR beta CDR3 regions consisted of RNA transcripts. First-round RT-PCR targeting the TCR CDR3 was performed with the HTBI primer set. A single record per CDR3 protein comes from TCRdb applying MiXCR to the multiplex PCR reads. The repertoire consists of around 290,000 distinct CDR3 sequences, with approximately 12% occurring once and the leading ten covering approximately 7.8%. The source material was blood. These receptors were collected from a woman aged 25 to 39 with Graves' hyperthyroidism that later progressed to Graves' ophthalmopathy.

This clonotype was seen many times. The rearrangement joins TRBV5-6 to TRBJ2-5, with D possibly TRBD1 on 7 matching bases. Germline V gives CDR1 SGHDT, CDR2 YYEEEE. V lost 4 bases to trimming and J lost 4 bases, with 14 bases between them. The length of the CDR3 is 14 residues. Here the CDR3 DNA reads TGTGCCAGCAGCCGAGGACAGGAGGGAGAGACCCAGTACTTC. It yields the protein CASSRGQEGETQYF.

This clonotype has ten or more counts. The rearrangement joins TRBV5-1 to TRBJ2-3; the match to TRBD1 covers 9 bases. Germline CDR1 is SGHRS and CDR2 is YFSETQ. The CDR3 runs 15 residues. With 1 base clipped from V and 4 bases from J, the junction kept 4 bases outside the gene matches. CDR3 sequence reads: CASSLRGQGSDTQYF. The DNA for the CDR3 is TGCGCCAGCAGCTTGCGGGGACAGGGTTCAGATACGCAGTATTTT.

This clonotype was observed many times. The rearrangement links TRBV7-2 to TRBJ2-1, with D unclear. Trimming stripped 5 bases from V and 1 base from J, with 6 bases between. The CDR3 is 13 amino acids. Germline V gene sequence: CDR1 SGHTA, CDR2 FQGNSA. The CDR3 loop reads CASSLQSYNEQFF. The CDR3 bases are TGTGCCAGCAGCCTCCAATCCTACAATGAGCAGTTCTTC.

V is TRBV19 and J is TRBJ2-7; D is uncertain. V was shortened by 4 bases and J by 6 bases, with 16 bases between the two germline ends. CDR3 size: 14 residues. Germline V gene data show CDR1 as LNHDA and CDR2 as SQIVND (reference sequence). CDR3 coding DNA: TGTGCCAGTAGTACCAGTGTCGTTGGTGGCGAGCAGTACTTC. Protein sequence: CASSTSVVGGEQYF.

This clonotype occurred a few times. The V call is TRBV19, the J call TRBJ2-1, with D unresolved. The CDR3 has 16 amino acids. With 4 bases removed from V and 0 bases from J, the gap between germline ends came to 13 bases. Germline V gives CDR1 LNHDA, CDR2 SQIVND (reference sequence). CDR3 in amino acids: CASSTGPGRSYNEQFF. CDR3 in DNA: TGTGCCAGTAGTACCGGTCCGGGCCGCTCCTACAATGAGCAGTTCTTC. The full variable domain, completed using reference TRBV19 and TRBJ2-1, is DGGITQSPKYLFRKEGQNVTLSCEQNLNHDAMYWYRQDPGQGLRLIYYSQIVNDFQKGDIAEGYSVSREKKESFPLTVTSAQKNPTAFYLCASSTGPGRSYNEQFFGPGTRLTVL.

This clonotype was seen repeatedly, ten times or more. The rearrangement links TRBV20-1 to TRBJ2-5; 9 bases map to TRBD1. After removal of 3 bases from V and 0 bases from J, the junction contained 5 bases not matched to a gene. There are 15 residues in the CDR3. Germline CDR1 and CDR2: DFQATT and SNEGSKA (reference sequence). CDR3 in DNA: TGCAGTGCTAGGTGGGACAGGGTGTACCAAGAGACCCAGTACTTC. Protein product: CSARWDRVYQETQYF.

The rearrangement links TRBV19 to TRBJ2-3; D ambiguous. The CDR3 runs 13 residues. Germline V lookup: CDR1 LNHDA, CDR2 SQIVND (reference sequence). V dropped 5 bases and J dropped 2 bases, with 8 bases sitting between them. CDR3 DNA: TGTGCCAGTAGTTTTGACTTCACAGATACGCAGTATTTT. The encoded protein is CASSFDFTDTQYF.

This clonotype was counted at least ten times. The DNA of the CDR3 is TGTGCCAGCAGCCCCGGGCTCATGAACACTGAAGCTTTCTTT. Translated: CASSPGLMNTEAFF. The chain combines TRBV11-2 with TRBJ1-1, with D unresolved. V was shortened by 5 bases and J by 0 bases, with 10 bases between the two germline ends. This CDR3 is built from 14 residues. In germline, CDR1 is SGHAT, CDR2 FQNNGV.

Comments on this clonotype: A much larger clonotype is one base distant, so this may be a read error. The V and J genes are TRBV6-2 or TRBV6-3 and TRBJ2-3; TRBD2 is a possible D gene (5 bases). The CDR3 is 19 residues long. CDR1 MNHEY and CDR2 SVGEGT come from the germline V gene. CDR3 coding DNA: TGTGCCAACAGTCTACCAGACCTCTATAGCGCTCCAAAGACAGATACGCAGTATTTT. Encoded protein: CANSLPDLYSAPKTDTQYF.

This clonotype was counted only a few times. The chain couples TRBV11-2 to TRBJ2-5; maybe TRBD2 (5 bases). Trimming stripped 5 bases from V and 2 bases from J, with 9 bases between. The germline CDR1 and CDR2 sequences are SGHAT and FQNNGV. The CDR3 is 13 amino acids. CDR3 in amino acids: CASSTREQETQYF. The CDR3 DNA reads as TGTGCCAGCAGCACCCGGGAACAAGAGACCCAGTACTTC.

The chain recombines TRBV27 with TRBJ1-5, with 9 bases aligning to TRBD1. The CDR3 has 14 amino acids. Trimming took 5 bases from V and 7 from J; bases not matched to a gene: 6. Per germline, CDR1 MNHEY and CDR2 SMNVEV (reference sequence). The CDR3 loop is CASSATGGFQPQHF. The CDR3 DNA follows: TGTGCCAGCAGTGCGACAGGGGGGTTCCAGCCCCAGCATTTT.

Ten or more counts support this clonotype. The chain couples TRBV12-5 to TRBJ2-5, with 10 positions matching TRBD2. The CDR3 is 16 residues long. Per the germline V gene, CDR1 is LGHNT and CDR2 is FRNRAP. The V gene end was trimmed by 10 bases and the J gene end by 4 bases; junction bases not matched to a gene: 15. Written as DNA, the CDR3 is TGTGCTATAAGGGACGTGAGCGGGAGGGGGATAGAGACCCAGTACTTC. This gives the protein CAIRDVSGRGIETQYF.

This clonotype was detected ten times or more. The chain carries TRBV28 and TRBJ1-5; possible D gene TRBD1, 5 bases. Trimming left V 3 bases short and J 0 bases short, with 12 bases between. CDR1 is MDHEN, CDR2 SYDVKM, per germline. The CDR3 is 16 amino acids. CDR3 nucleotide sequence: TGTGCCAGCAGTTTGTACTACCAGGGTAGCAATCAGCCCCAGCATTTT. Its protein is CASSLYYQGSNQPQHF.

This clonotype came up many times. The V and J genes are TRBV6-1 and TRBJ1-5, with D unresolved. Germline-derived CDR1 and CDR2 are MNHNS and SASEGT. The ends were cut back, 6 bases at V and 1 base at J, with 13 bases in the middle. This CDR3 spans 15 amino acids. Here the CDR3 reads CASRPLRASNQPQHF. The DNA of the CDR3 is TGTGCCAGCAGACCTTTGCGGGCGAGCAATCAGCCCCAGCATTTT.

As for this clonotype: An end of the junction does not agree with germline; a read error may underlie this. The CDR3 sequence: CASSQDSYGYTF. DNA of the CDR3: TGCGCCAGCAGCCAAGACAGCTATGGCTACACCTTC. This chain uses TRBV7-2 with TRBJ1-2; tentative D call: TRBD1 (5 bases). Looked up from germline, CDR1 is SGHTA and CDR2 is FQGNSA. CDR3 size: 12 residues.

This clonotype was recorded at least ten times. J is TRBJ2-7 and V is TRBV7-9; D uncertain. Trimming cost V 5 bases and J 1 base, with 9 bases left between them. The CDR3 is made up of 13 amino acids. The germline V gene encodes CDR1 SEHNR and CDR2 FQNEAQ (reference sequence). Here the CDR3 DNA reads TGTGCCAGCAGCCCAAAGGGTTCCTACGAGCAGTACTTC. Protein: CASSPKGSYEQYF.

This clonotype has more than one count but fewer than ten. This chain links TRBV19 with TRBJ2-3; D possibly corresponds to TRBD1 (6 bases). Trimming left V 6 bases short and J 4 bases short, with 14 bases between. CDR3 length equals 14 residues. The germline CDR1 and CDR2 sequences are LNHDA and SQIVND (reference sequence). CDR3: CASSQAGDADTQYF. The CDR3 nucleotides are TGTGCCAGTAGCCAGGCAGGGGATGCAGATACGCAGTATTTT.

This clonotype appeared many times. J is TRBJ2-3 and V is TRBV27, with D perhaps given as TRBD1 or TRBD2 (7 bases each). CDR3 length equals 16 residues. From germline, CDR1 is MNHEY and CDR2 SMNVEV (reference sequence). V was shortened by 3 bases and J by 1 base, with 14 bases between the two germline ends. The CDR3 DNA follows: TGTGCCAGCAGTTTCCAGGGGGGGGGAGGCACAGATACGCAGTATTTT. Its protein is CASSFQGGGGTDTQYF.

This clonotype came up a few times. This sequence joins TRBV6-1 and TRBJ2-1, with D perhaps matching TRBD2 (6 bases). Germline V lookup: CDR1 MNHNS, CDR2 SASEGT. Trimming cost V 8 bases and J 7 bases, with 21 bases left between them. The CDR3 loop spans 15 amino acids. The CDR3: CASSFGPNGRNEQFF. The CDR3 DNA is TGTGCCAGCTCTTTTGGGCCTAACGGGAGAAATGAGCAGTTCTTC.

The rearrangement links TRBV28 to TRBJ1-5; D gene ambiguous. Trimming stripped 7 bases from V and 9 bases from J, with 13 bases between. Germline CDR1 and CDR2: MDHEN and SYDVKM. This CDR3 has 12 amino acids. CDR3 protein: CASTDPIRPQHF. The CDR3 DNA reads TGTGCCAGCACCGACCCGATTCGGCCCCAGCATTTT.

Notes on this clonotype: One end of the junction does not line up with germline, which may come from a read error. This rearrangement joins TRBV4-1 to TRBJ2-1, with 11 bases that match TRBD2. This CDR3 contains 15 residues. Germline V lookup: CDR1 MGHRA, CDR2 YSYEKL. The CDR3 sequence: CASSHPGLADNEQLF. The CDR3 bases are TGCGCCAGCAGCCATCCGGGACTAGCGGACAATGAGCAGCTCTTC.

This clonotype was recorded at least ten times. The chain uses TRBV12-3 or TRBV12-4 and TRBJ2-3; TRBD1 aligns across 9 bases. This CDR3 is built from 19 residues. The junction had 17 bases not matched to a gene; V was cut back by 6 bases and J by 1 base. CDR3 residues: CASRKGRTGVFRGTDTQYF. The CDR3, as DNA: TGTGCCAGCAGGAAGGGGAGGACAGGGGTATTCCGTGGCACAGATACGCAGTATTTT.

The genes are TRBV27 and TRBJ1-2; 9 bases agree with TRBD1. The germline V gene has CDR1 MNHEY and CDR2 SMNVEV (reference sequence). The ends lost 4 bases at V and 3 bases at J; junction bases unmatched: 6. The CDR3 spans 15 residues. In DNA form, the CDR3 reads TGTGCCAGCAGTTCATCGGGACAGGGAGACTATGGCTACACCTTC. It codes for CASSSSGQGDYGYTF.

This clonotype was seen ten or more times. V gene TRBV15 combines with J gene TRBJ1-5; D not resolved. The CDR3 totals 12 residues. The ends were cut back, 3 bases at V and 6 bases at J, with 6 bases in the middle. Germline V gene data show CDR1 as LNHNV and CDR2 as YYDKDF (reference sequence). CDR3 nucleotides: TGTGCCACCAGCAGGGTTGGTCAGCCCCAGCATTTT. Amino acids: CATSRVGQPQHF.

This clonotype was seen ten or more times. The gene calls are TRBV20-1 and TRBJ1-2; D is possibly TRBD1 (5 bases). The CDR3 runs to 13 residues. V lost 5 bases and J 4 bases, leaving 14 bases between the germline ends. Germline V gene sequence: CDR1 DFQATT, CDR2 SNEGSKA (reference sequence). CDR3 protein: CSAGSGGIYGYTF. In nucleotides, the CDR3 is TGCAGTGCTGGCTCTGGGGGGATCTATGGCTACACCTTC.

This rearrangement joins TRBV6-2 or TRBV6-3 to TRBJ2-7; TRBD1 matches at 7 bases. Germline V gene sequence: CDR1 MNHEY, CDR2 SVGEGT. The CDR3 is 14 residues long. Germline trimming cut 5 bases from V and 0 bases from J; bases unmatched to any gene: 4. The CDR3 spells CASSRGQASYEQYF. CDR3 coding DNA: TGTGCCAGCAGTCGTGGACAGGCCTCCTACGAGCAGTACTTC.

This clonotype was detected ten times or more. The V gene is TRBV27, the J gene TRBJ1-1; 8 bases fit TRBD1. CDR1 and CDR2 (germline): MNHEY, SMNVEV (reference sequence). Trimming cost V 6 bases and J 4 bases; bases outside gene matches: 7. The CDR3 sequence is 14 residues long. CDR3: CASRKTGEGTEAFF. The CDR3 DNA follows: TGTGCCAGCAGAAAGACAGGGGAGGGCACTGAAGCTTTCTTT.